The clone carrying this TCR beta chain is a singleton in its sample. Antigen specificity is unknown. This CDR3 has 14 amino acids. CDR1 is MGHRA, CDR2 YSYEKL, per germline. V was trimmed by 1 base and J by 8 bases, leaving 12 bases between them. The entry originates in a study of cytomegalovirus exposure and HLA in healthy donors. Broader study findings: The number of N-insertions in an Asian-associated ancestry cluster was reportedly below the approximately 690-donor mean in a later analysis. As was reported, the HLA-A and HLA-B alleles of most subjects were accurately predicted from TCR beta sequences.

The PCR contained 60 Vbeta and 13 Jbeta primers. Sequenced by immunoSEQ multiplex PCR; TCRdb stores in-frame clones only, minus some. The sample contains more than 95,000 clones, around 84% of which appear only once. The origin of this receptor is a middle-aged woman in good health and CMV-seronegative. The chain uses TRBV4-1 and TRBJ2-1; no reliable D call. Sequencing was performed on PBMCs. The CDR3 reads CASSQVGEVDEQFF. CDR3 DNA sequence: TGCGCCAGCAGCCAAGTTGGTGAGGTCGATGAGCAGTTCTTC.